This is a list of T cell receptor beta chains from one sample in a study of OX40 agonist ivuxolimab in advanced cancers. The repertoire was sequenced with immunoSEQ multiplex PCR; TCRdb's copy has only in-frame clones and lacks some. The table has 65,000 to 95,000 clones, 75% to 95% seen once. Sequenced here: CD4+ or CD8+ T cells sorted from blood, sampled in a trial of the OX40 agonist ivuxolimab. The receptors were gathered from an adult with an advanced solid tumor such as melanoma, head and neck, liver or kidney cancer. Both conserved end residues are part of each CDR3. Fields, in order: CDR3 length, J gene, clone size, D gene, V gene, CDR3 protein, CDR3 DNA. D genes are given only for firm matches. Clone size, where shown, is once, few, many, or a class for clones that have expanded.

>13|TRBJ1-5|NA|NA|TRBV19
CASSSRRNQPQHF
TGTGCCAGTAGTAGCCGCCGGAATCAGCCCCAGCATTTT
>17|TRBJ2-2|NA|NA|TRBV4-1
CASSQESQGANTGELFF
TGCGCCAGCAGCCAAGAATCACAGGGCGCGAACACCGGGGAGCTGTTTTTT
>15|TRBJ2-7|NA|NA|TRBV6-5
CASSYSNRGGFEQYF
TGTGCCAGCAGTTACTCGAACAGGGGAGGGTTCGAGCAGTACTTC
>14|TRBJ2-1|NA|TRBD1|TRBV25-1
CASSHRGTYNEQFF
TGTGCCAGCAGTCACAGGGGGACCTACAATGAGCAGTTCTTC
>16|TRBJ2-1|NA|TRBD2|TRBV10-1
CASSETRTSGRNEQFF
TGCGCCAGCAGTGAGACCCGGACTAGCGGGAGAAATGAGCAGTTCTTC
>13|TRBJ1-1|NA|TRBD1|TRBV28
CASSRQGRTEAFF
TGTGCCAGCAGCAGACAGGGGAGAACTGAAGCTTTCTTT
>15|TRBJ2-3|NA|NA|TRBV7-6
CASSLGGSGTDTQYF
TGTGCCAGCAGCTTAGGGGGAAGTGGCACAGATACGCAGTATTTT
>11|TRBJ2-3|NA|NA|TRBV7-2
CASSQTDTQYF
TGTGCCAGCAGCCAAACAGATACGCAGTATTTT
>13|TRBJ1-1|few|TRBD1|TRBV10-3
CAIKGTGGAEAFF
TGTGCCATCAAAGGGACAGGGGGCGCTGAAGCTTTCTTT
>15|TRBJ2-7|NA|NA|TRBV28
CASRKTDLRVYEQYF
TGTGCCAGCAGGAAGACGGACTTGCGTGTCTACGAGCAGTACTTC
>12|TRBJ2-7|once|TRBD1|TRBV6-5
CASRPTGREQYF
TGTGCCAGCAGGCCGACAGGGCGGGAGCAGTACTTC
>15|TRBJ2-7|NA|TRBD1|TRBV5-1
CASSTGQVTSYEQYF
TGCGCCAGCAGCACCGGACAGGTTACCTCCTACGAGCAGTACTTC
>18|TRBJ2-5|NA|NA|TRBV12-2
CASRPRRKEPEDRETQYF
TGTGCAAGTCGTCCTAGACGGAAGGAGCCTGAAGACCGCGAGACCCAGTACTTC